This entry concerns a single T cell receptor beta chain. No antigen is known for it. Base qualities are not at hand, and no much larger clone is one base apart. This sample stems from a study of blood T cell repertoires in COVID-19 (dated by TCRdb to 2018 to 2021). For the wider study: Collaborator samples came from the United States, Italy and Spain and covered acute and convalescent phases of COVID-19. The repertoires were released in a freely available public database meant as a resource for research on the immune response to SARS-CoV-2. A de-identified subject ID, COVID-19 status, age in years and sex were almost always included in the sample metadata. The dataset comprised deeply sampled blood TCRbeta repertoires from subjects exposed to, actively infected with, or recovered from COVID-19. HLA class I and class II types, where available, came from metadata supplied by the sample provider rather than from assay-based typing. The samples were drawn from two sources: the first 160 participants of the ongoing ImmuneRACE study, and fewer than 1,500 subjects contributed by 6 global collaborators. The prospective study material was composed of cDNA or gDNA derived from T cells, B-cell-depleted T cells, or PBMCs. Beyond this particular receptor, the publication reports: The amount of clinical and demographic metadata varied by source and participant and was provided uncurated.

The immunoSEQ Assay, a bias-controlled multiplex PCR, was used to amplify TCRbeta CDR3 regions from genomic DNA. Per the original workflow: The number of nucleated cells in each sample was estimated by amplification of reference gene primers within the assay. Sequence reads were collapsed and filtered to measure the absolute abundance of every unique TCRbeta CDR3 rearrangement. Productive Simpson clonality was computed per sample as the square root of Simpson's diversity index over productive rearrangements. TCRdb stores this immuneACCESS table with in-frame sequences only. Part of the clones is absent; in the studies checked, under half of the shortfall reflects unresolved V genes, and no reason is known for the rest. V and J calls and clone size come straight from that table; D and trimming were deduced from the DNA. Here the sample has 130,000 to 150,000 clones; nearly 90% occur a single time. 1.8% of the sample belongs to the ten largest clones.

Each collaborating institution followed its own protocols to collect whole blood in K2EDTA tubes. For TCRbeta analysis, collaborator samples were shipped as frozen whole blood, as isolated PBMCs, or as DNA extracted from either sample type. There are 11 amino acids in the CDR3, from cysteine to phenylalanine inclusive. Only the CDR3 region is kept as DNA, spanning 33 bases read in frame from base 1. From V the trimming removes 6 bases and from J it removes 12 bases, while the gene matches leave 4 bases of the junction unaccounted for. CDR1 and CDR2, per the germline V gene (reference sequence), are SEHNR and FQNEAQ.

Sequencing was carried out using peripheral blood. Here the chain combines TRBV7-9 and TRBJ1-4; TRBD1 matches 7 bases in the middle. The receptor was isolated from a man in his 70s with acute or convalescent COVID-19. The DNA reads TGTGCCAGCAGTCGCGGACAGGAACTGTTTTTT. Translated, this gives CASSRGQELFF.